These T cell receptor beta chains were read from a single sample in a study of T-cell memory formation after mild COVID-19. One entry per CDR3 protein results from TCRdb running MiXCR on the 5' RACE reads. The data show 400,000 to 450,000 distinct CDR3 sequences, roughly 18% seen once. Specimen: PBMCs or a T cell subset sorted from them (not recorded which). The receptor source for this set is a man between 18 and 35 years old who had mild COVID-19 (a few samples of this study predate the infection). Cell type and time point are not known. Each CDR3 is given with its conserved first and last residue. The D gene is left open where the match is weak. Only part of the rows carry a size: once, few, many, or a class if the clone is expanded.

TRBV18	.	TRBJ1-5	.	CASSPPPPQPQHF	TGTGCCAGCTCACCACCGCCCCCGCAGCCCCAGCATTTT
TRBV7-6	.	TRBJ1-2	.	CASSPTGQWEGYTF	TGTGCCAGCAGCCCCACTGGGCAGTGGGAAGGGTACACCTTC
TRBV12-3/TRBV12-4	TRBD2	TRBJ2-1	few	CASSLDGLAVASYNEQFF	TGTGCCAGCAGTTTAGACGGACTAGCGGTCGCGTCCTACAATGAGCAGTTCTTC
TRBV20-1	.	TRBJ1-5	.	CSASSSGAQPQHF	TGCAGTGCTAGTTCCTCGGGTGCTCAGCCCCAGCATTTT
TRBV4-2	TRBD2	TRBJ2-3	.	CASREGSRDTQYF	TGTGCCAGCCGGGAGGGGTCAAGGGATACGCAGTATTTT
TRBV20-1	TRBD2	TRBJ2-2	few	CSAWLAGGRDTGELFF	TGCAGTGCTTGGCTAGCGGGGGGGCGAGACACCGGGGAGCTGTTTTTT
TRBV5-4	.	TRBJ2-7	many	CASSTGLGEQYF	TGTGCCAGCAGCACGGGCCTTGGCGAGCAGTACTTC
TRBV4-1	.	TRBJ2-3	.	CASSQRGWGASDTQYF	TGCGCCAGCAGCCAAAGGGGCTGGGGGGCCTCAGATACGCAGTATTTT
TRBV6-4	.	TRBJ1-1	.	CASPPRVRNTEAFF	TGTGCCAGCCCCCCCAGGGTGAGGAACACTGAAGCTTTCTTT
TRBV28	.	TRBJ2-6	few	CASSSTGASGANVLTF	TGTGCCAGCAGTTCGACAGGCGCCTCTGGGGCCAACGTCCTGACTTTC
TRBV6-5	TRBD1	TRBJ1-4	.	CASRPDRGGEKLFF	TGTGCCAGCAGGCCGGACAGGGGAGGAGAAAAACTGTTTTTT
TRBV3-1	.	TRBJ2-5	.	CASSPKIWGMKKTQYF	TGTGCCAGCAGCCCAAAAATATGGGGGATGAAAAAGACCCAGTACTTC
TRBV5-1	TRBD1	TRBJ2-7	few	CASSFGQGPNEQYF	TGCGCCAGCAGTTTCGGACAGGGACCAAACGAGCAGTACTTC
TRBV10-3	.	TRBJ2-3	.	CAISERGSIATDTQYF	TGTGCCATCAGTGAAAGGGGTAGTATAGCGACAGATACGCAGTATTTT
TRBV25-1	.	TRBJ1-6	.	CASSEFRSGEASPLHF	TGTGCCAGCAGTGAATTCCGATCAGGGGAGGCTTCACCCCTCCACTTT
TRBV11-2	TRBD2	TRBJ2-1	many	CASSSLAGTMSIEQFF	TGTGCCAGCAGCTCTCTAGCGGGGACAATGTCCATTGAGCAGTTCTTC
TRBV7-9	.	TRBJ1-2	.	CASSLALSSYGYTF	TGTGCCAGCAGCTTAGCCCTCAGTTCCTATGGCTACACCTTC
TRBV9	.	TRBJ2-3	many	CASSVQGTDTQYF	TGTGCCAGCAGTGTCCAGGGGACAGATACGCAGTATTTT
TRBV6-1	.	TRBJ2-7	.	CASSQGHSPSYEQYF	TGTGCCAGCAGCCAAGGACATTCACCCTCCTACGAGCAGTACTTC
TRBV12-3/TRBV12-4	TRBD1	TRBJ1-6	.	CASSLGSDRGSSPLHF	TGTGCCAGCAGTTTAGGTAGTGACAGGGGTAGTTCACCCCTCCACTTT
TRBV9	.	TRBJ2-1	.	CATGGLRGDEQFF	TGTGCCACCGGGGGGCTCCGTGGGGATGAGCAGTTCTTC
TRBV4-2	.	TRBJ2-3	.	CASSHPLSGESTDTQYF	TGTGCCAGCAGCCATCCTCTAAGTGGGGAGAGCACAGATACGCAGTATTTT
TRBV5-1	TRBD1	TRBJ2-1	many	CASSLGLGQALYNEQFF	TGCGCCAGCAGCTTGGGTTTGGGACAGGCGCTCTACAATGAGCAGTTCTTC
TRBV9	.	TRBJ1-1	few	CASGQSGTNTEAFF	TGTGCCAGCGGGCAATCAGGTACGAACACTGAAGCTTTCTTT
TRBV29-1	.	TRBJ2-7	.	CSVKGIDEQYF	TGCAGCGTTAAAGGGATCGACGAGCAGTACTTC
TRBV6-4	TRBD2	TRBJ2-1	many	CASSKSGGAMDEQFF	TGTGCCAGCAGTAAAAGCGGGGGGGCAATGGATGAGCAGTTCTTC
TRBV10-3	TRBD2	TRBJ2-7	.	CAISESTSGGAYEQYF	TGTGCCATCAGTGAGTCAACTAGCGGGGGAGCCTACGAGCAGTACTTC
TRBV6-2/TRBV6-3	TRBD1	TRBJ1-2	few	CASSLGAGGHFYGYTF	TGTGCCAGCAGTTTGGGAGCAGGGGGACACTTCTATGGCTACACCTTC
TRBV7-9	.	TRBJ2-3	.	CASRDRKDTQYF	TGTGCCAGCCGCGACAGGAAAGATACGCAGTATTTT
TRBV27	TRBD1	TRBJ2-2	.	CASSLRGTANTGELFF	TGTGCCAGCAGTTTGAGGGGGACAGCGAACACCGGGGAGCTGTTTTTT
TRBV3-1	.	TRBJ1-1	.	CASSQMKGYTEAFF	TGTGCCAGCAGCCAAATGAAAGGGTACACTGAAGCTTTCTTT
TRBV10-2	TRBD1	TRBJ1-3	.	CASDQQGRGNTIYF	TGCGCCAGCGATCAACAGGGGAGGGGAAACACCATATATTTT
TRBV6-6	.	TRBJ2-7	.	CASSYSTQGSYEQYF	TGTGCCAGCAGTTACTCGACACAGGGCTCCTACGAGCAGTACTTC
TRBV28	.	TRBJ1-2	few	CASRVNYGYTF	TGTGCCAGCCGCGTTAACTATGGCTACACCTTC
TRBV7-9	TRBD2	TRBJ2-3	few	CASSLPRGGVTDTQYF	TGTGCCAGCAGCTTACCCCGTGGGGGGGTAACAGATACGCAGTATTTT
TRBV28	TRBD2	TRBJ2-2	many	CASSAQAGANTGELFF	TGTGCCAGCAGCGCTCAGGCGGGGGCGAACACCGGGGAGCTGTTTTTT
TRBV18	.	TRBJ2-5	few	CASSRRLGETQYF	TGTGCCAGCTCACGCAGGCTGGGAGAGACCCAGTACTTC
TRBV7-8	TRBD1	TRBJ2-4	.	CASSSGQGTNIQYF	TGTGCCAGCAGCTCCGGACAGGGTACGAACATTCAGTACTTC
TRBV7-8	TRBD2	TRBJ2-3	few	CASSFSLAERTDTQYF	TGTGCCAGCAGCTTCTCCCTAGCGGAGCGCACAGATACGCAGTATTTT
TRBV20-1	.	TRBJ1-4	.	CSAVDRRNEKLFF	TGCAGTGCTGTCGACAGGCGTAATGAAAAACTGTTTTTT
TRBV5-1	TRBD2	TRBJ2-1	.	CASSGTSGGAPREQFF	TGCGCCAGCAGCGGGACTAGCGGGGGTGCCCCCCGGGAGCAGTTCTTC
TRBV7-2	.	TRBJ2-2	.	CASSWARTGELFF	TGTGCCAGCAGCTGGGCTAGAACCGGGGAGCTGTTTTTT
TRBV12-3/TRBV12-4	.	TRBJ2-7	once	CASSPKTYEQYF	TGTGCCAGCAGTCCGAAGACCTACGAGCAGTACTTC
TRBV10-3	TRBD1	TRBJ1-2	.	CAISESTPSGGGKGYTF	TGTGCCATCAGTGAGTCGACCCCCAGTGGAGGGGGCAAAGGCTACACCTTC
TRBV7-9	.	TRBJ1-2	few	CASSLVPARPVDGYTF	TGTGCCAGCAGCTTAGTTCCCGCGCGGCCCGTCGATGGCTACACCTTC
TRBV4-1	.	TRBJ2-5	.	CASSQVRYAPLETQYF	TGCGCCAGCAGCCAAGTGAGGTACGCGCCGCTCGAGACCCAGTACTTC
TRBV21-1	.	TRBJ2-2	many	CASSKEQGNTGELFF	TGTGCCAGCAGCAAAGAACAGGGAAACACCGGGGAGCTGTTTTTT
TRBV12-3/TRBV12-4	.	TRBJ1-4	.	CASSTTGRTNEKLFF	TGTGCCAGCAGCACAACAGGACGTACTAATGAAAAACTGTTTTTT
TRBV6-2/TRBV6-3	TRBD2	TRBJ2-7	.	CASSYPSSGLGYEQYF	TGTGCCAGCAGTTACCCCTCCTCGGGACTAGGGTACGAGCAGTACTTC
TRBV7-9	TRBD1	TRBJ2-5	few	CASSTRQGMETQYF	TGTGCCAGCAGCACTCGACAGGGCATGGAGACCCAGTACTTC
TRBV18	TRBD1	TRBJ1-3	few	CASSPRTTGRSSGNTIYF	TGTGCCAGCTCCCCCCGGACGACAGGGCGCAGCTCTGGAAACACCATATATTTT
TRBV20-1	.	TRBJ2-1	once	CSARAWRGIYNEQFF	TGCAGTGCTAGGGCCTGGCGGGGTATCTACAATGAGCAGTTCTTC
TRBV11-2	.	TRBJ1-1	few	CASKDGDYLNTEAFF	TGTGCCAGCAAAGACGGCGATTATTTGAACACTGAAGCTTTCTTT
TRBV28	.	TRBJ1-1	.	CASSPSGGGMNTEAFF	TGTGCCAGCAGTCCCAGTGGGGGTGGTATGAACACTGAAGCTTTCTTT
TRBV4-1	TRBD1	TRBJ1-2	few	CASSQDWTGAHPYGYTF	TGCGCCAGCAGCCAAGATTGGACAGGCGCCCACCCATATGGCTACACCTTC
TRBV5-1	.	TRBJ2-3	few	CASSLTRPTDTQYF	TGCGCCAGCAGCCTTACCCGGCCCACAGATACGCAGTATTTT
TRBV5-1	.	TRBJ1-2	many	CASSLEGQAYGYTF	TGCGCCAGCAGCTTGGAGGGACAAGCCTATGGCTACACCTTC
TRBV11-2	TRBD1	TRBJ2-7	few	CASSRDRPGEQYF	TGTGCCAGCAGCCGGGACAGGCCTGGGGAGCAGTACTTC
TRBV11-2	.	TRBJ1-2	.	CASSLTRGKGYGYTF	TGTGCCAGCAGCCTCACGCGGGGAAAGGGTTATGGCTACACCTTC
TRBV29-1	.	TRBJ2-1	.	CSVEGTPYNEQFF	TGCAGCGTTGAAGGGACACCTTACAATGAGCAGTTCTTC